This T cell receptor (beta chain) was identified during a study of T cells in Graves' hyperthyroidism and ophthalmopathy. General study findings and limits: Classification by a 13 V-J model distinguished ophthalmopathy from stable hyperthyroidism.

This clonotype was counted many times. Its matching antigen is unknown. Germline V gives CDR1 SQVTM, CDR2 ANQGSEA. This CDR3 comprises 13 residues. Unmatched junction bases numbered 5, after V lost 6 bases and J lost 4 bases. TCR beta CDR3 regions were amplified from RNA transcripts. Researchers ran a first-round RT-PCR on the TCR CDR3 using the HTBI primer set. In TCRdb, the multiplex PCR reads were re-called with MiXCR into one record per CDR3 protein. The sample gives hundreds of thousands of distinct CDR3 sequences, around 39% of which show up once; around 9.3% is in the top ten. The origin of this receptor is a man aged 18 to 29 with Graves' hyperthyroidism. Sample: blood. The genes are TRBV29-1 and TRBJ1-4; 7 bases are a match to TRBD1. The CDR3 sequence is CSVRGQSNEKLFF. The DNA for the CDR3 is TGCAGCGTGAGGGGACAGAGTAATGAAAAACTGTTTTTT.